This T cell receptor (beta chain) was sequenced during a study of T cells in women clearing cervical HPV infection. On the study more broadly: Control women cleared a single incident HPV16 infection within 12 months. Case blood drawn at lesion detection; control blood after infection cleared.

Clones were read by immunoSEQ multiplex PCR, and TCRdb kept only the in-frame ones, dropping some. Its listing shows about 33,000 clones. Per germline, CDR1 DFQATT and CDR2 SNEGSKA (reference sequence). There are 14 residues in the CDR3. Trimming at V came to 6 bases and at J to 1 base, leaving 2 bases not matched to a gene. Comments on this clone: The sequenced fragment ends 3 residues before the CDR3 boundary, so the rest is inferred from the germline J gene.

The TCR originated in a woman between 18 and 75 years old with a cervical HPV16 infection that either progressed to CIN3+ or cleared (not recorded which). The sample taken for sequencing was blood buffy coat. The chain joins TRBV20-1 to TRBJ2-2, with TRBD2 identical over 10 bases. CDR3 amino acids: CSARTSGNTGELFF. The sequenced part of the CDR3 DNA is TGCAGTGCCAGGACTAGCGGGAACACCGGGGAG.